This T cell receptor (beta chain) is drawn from a study of T cell responses to AZD1222 COVID-19 vaccine. Trimming removed 4 bases at V and 4 bases at J, with 16 bases between. Looked up from germline, CDR1 is LGHDT and CDR2 is YNNKEL (reference sequence). The CDR3 loop spans 15 amino acids. The method was immunoSEQ multiplex PCR; TCRdb's version includes in-frame clones alone and lacks a portion of them. The sample has 85,000 to 120,000 clones, 90% seen once. The TCR was taken from an adult in good health. The V gene is TRBV3-1 (or the pseudogene TRBV3-2), the J gene TRBJ1-2; a weak D match, TRBD1 (5 bases). The sample was peripheral blood, taken on day 0 of AZD1222 vaccination. The CDR3 nucleotides read TGTGCCAGCAGCCCCCCGGTGGCCGGGGGCTATGGCTACACCTTC. It encodes CASSPPVAGGYGYTF.